A selection of T cell receptor beta chains follows, all from one sample in a study of type 1 and type 2 diabetes patients. TCRdb re-analysed the multiplex PCR reads in MiXCR, keeping a single row per CDR3 protein. The data contain 250,000 or so distinct CDR3 sequences, approximately 50% of them singletons. Material for sequencing was peripheral blood mononuclear cells (PBMCs). Source of these receptors: a man younger than 35 with type 2 diabetes. The CDR3 runs from the conserved cysteine through the conserved F or W. Fields, in order: V gene, D gene, clone size, J gene, CDR3 protein, CDR3 DNA. A D gene is named only where the DNA matches it firmly. Size is omitted from some rows. Given values are once, few, many or a class for expanded clones.

V gene: TRBV20-1; D gene: -; clone size: few; J gene: TRBJ2-7; CDR3 protein: CSASGTETTYEQYF; CDR3 DNA: TGCAGTGCTTCCGGGACTGAGACCACCTACGAGCAGTACTTC
V gene: TRBV19; D gene: TRBD2; clone size: -; J gene: TRBJ2-5; CDR3 protein: CASSVGLAGGPETQYF; CDR3 DNA: TGTGCCAGTAGTGTGGGACTAGCGGGAGGGCCAGAGACCCAGTACTTC
V gene: TRBV2; D gene: -; clone size: -; J gene: TRBJ2-2; CDR3 protein: CASRGQTGELFF; CDR3 DNA: TGTGCCAGCAGGGGCCAAACCGGGGAGCTGTTTTTT
V gene: TRBV9; D gene: TRBD2; clone size: few; J gene: TRBJ2-1; CDR3 protein: CASSVSGTSGYNEQFF; CDR3 DNA: TGTGCCAGCAGCGTTTCTGGGACTAGCGGTTACAATGAGCAGTTCTTC
V gene: TRBV4-3; D gene: -; clone size: -; J gene: TRBJ1-1; CDR3 protein: CANSQDLGGTEAFF; CDR3 DNA: TGCGCCAACAGCCAAGATTTGGGGGGCACTGAAGCTTTCTTT
V gene: TRBV2; D gene: -; clone size: few; J gene: TRBJ1-6; CDR3 protein: CASSPRKPGSSYNSPLHF; CDR3 DNA: TGTGCCAGCAGCCCGCGGAAGCCTGGTAGCTCCTATAATTCACCCCTCCACTTT
V gene: TRBV30; D gene: -; clone size: -; J gene: TRBJ1-4; CDR3 protein: CAWSWETNEKLFF; CDR3 DNA: TGTGCCTGGAGTTGGGAGACTAATGAAAAACTGTTTTTT
V gene: TRBV7-6; D gene: TRBD1; clone size: few; J gene: TRBJ2-2; CDR3 protein: CASSPRLTGAGTGELFF; CDR3 DNA: TGTGCCAGCAGCCCACGACTTACAGGGGCCGGGACCGGGGAGCTGTTTTTT
V gene: TRBV6-5; D gene: -; clone size: -; J gene: TRBJ1-6; CDR3 protein: CASGVRELYNSPLHF; CDR3 DNA: TGTGCGAGCGGGGTGAGAGAGTTATATAATTCACCCCTCCACTTT
V gene: TRBV6-2/TRBV6-3; D gene: TRBD1; clone size: -; J gene: TRBJ1-6; CDR3 protein: CASSSTGTGGFGNSPLHF; CDR3 DNA: TGTGCCAGCAGTTCCACCGGGACAGGGGGTTTCGGTAATTCACCCCTCCACTTT
V gene: TRBV15; D gene: -; clone size: -; J gene: TRBJ2-5; CDR3 protein: CATSNPRLGRTRSSETQYF; CDR3 DNA: TGTGCCACCAGTAACCCTAGGCTAGGACGGACCCGGAGTTCAGAGACCCAGTACTTC
V gene: TRBV9; D gene: TRBD1; clone size: -; J gene: TRBJ1-1; CDR3 protein: CASSVPGTGASEAFF; CDR3 DNA: TGTGCCAGCAGCGTCCCCGGGACAGGGGCCTCTGAAGCTTTCTTT
V gene: TRBV2; D gene: TRBD1; clone size: -; J gene: TRBJ2-2; CDR3 protein: CASTGTGRTGELFF; CDR3 DNA: TGTGCCAGCACCGGGACAGGGAGGACCGGGGAGCTGTTTTTT
V gene: TRBV19; D gene: -; clone size: -; J gene: TRBJ2-7; CDR3 protein: CASSPNGELYEQYF; CDR3 DNA: TGTGCCAGTAGTCCCAACGGGGAACTTTACGAGCAGTACTTC
V gene: TRBV13; D gene: -; clone size: -; J gene: TRBJ1-5; CDR3 protein: CASSQELSNQPQHF; CDR3 DNA: TGTGCCAGCAGCCAAGAACTAAGCAATCAGCCCCAGCATTTT
V gene: TRBV7-6; D gene: -; clone size: -; J gene: TRBJ1-2; CDR3 protein: CASSPLAGSMAGYTF; CDR3 DNA: TGTGCCAGCAGCCCCTTGGCGGGATCTATGGCTGGCTACACCTTC
V gene: TRBV2; D gene: TRBD1; clone size: -; J gene: TRBJ1-6; CDR3 protein: CASRTTGGGSPLHF; CDR3 DNA: TGTGCCAGCAGAACCACAGGGGGCGGTTCACCCCTCCACTTT
V gene: TRBV30; D gene: -; clone size: -; J gene: TRBJ2-1; CDR3 protein: CAWFLLSVNNEQFF; CDR3 DNA: TGTGCCTGGTTTCTACTTAGCGTAAACAATGAGCAGTTCTTC
V gene: TRBV4-1; D gene: -; clone size: -; J gene: TRBJ2-7; CDR3 protein: CASSQVTATHEQYF; CDR3 DNA: TGCGCCAGCAGCCAAGTGACGGCAACCCACGAGCAGTACTTC
V gene: TRBV2; D gene: -; clone size: once; J gene: TRBJ2-1; CDR3 protein: CASSTRVHEQFF; CDR3 DNA: TGTGCCAGCAGTACGAGGGTGCATGAGCAGTTCTTC
V gene: TRBV12-3/TRBV12-4; D gene: TRBD1; clone size: few; J gene: TRBJ2-7; CDR3 protein: CASTSGPLGQGGNEQYF; CDR3 DNA: TGTGCCAGCACATCGGGCCCATTAGGACAGGGGGGAAACGAGCAGTACTTC
V gene: TRBV2; D gene: TRBD1; clone size: -; J gene: TRBJ2-2; CDR3 protein: CASRRGQGGELFF; CDR3 DNA: TGTGCCAGCAGGAGGGGGCAGGGCGGGGAGCTGTTTTTT
V gene: TRBV19; D gene: -; clone size: -; J gene: TRBJ1-2; CDR3 protein: CASSIAAMGSRYGYTF; CDR3 DNA: TGTGCCAGTAGTATTGCGGCTATGGGTAGTCGCTATGGCTACACCTTC
V gene: TRBV11-2; D gene: -; clone size: -; J gene: TRBJ2-7; CDR3 protein: CASSPRPLNEQYF; CDR3 DNA: TGTGCCAGCAGCCCCCGCCCTCTTAACGAGCAGTACTTC
V gene: TRBV6-5; D gene: -; clone size: -; J gene: TRBJ1-6; CDR3 protein: CASSYGGEGSPLHF; CDR3 DNA: TGTGCCAGCAGTTACGGGGGGGAAGGTTCACCCCTCCACTTT
V gene: TRBV25-1; D gene: -; clone size: -; J gene: TRBJ1-1; CDR3 protein: CASRLYNTEAFF; CDR3 DNA: TGTGCCAGCAGATTGTATAACACTGAAGCTTTCTTT
V gene: TRBV2; D gene: -; clone size: -; J gene: TRBJ1-6; CDR3 protein: CASNRLLWDSPLHF; CDR3 DNA: TGTGCCAGCAATCGTCTCCTATGGGATTCACCCCTCCACTTT
V gene: TRBV28; D gene: -; clone size: few; J gene: TRBJ2-7; CDR3 protein: CASSLDTGTSGYEQYF; CDR3 DNA: TGTGCCAGCAGTCTCGACACCGGGACAAGTGGCTACGAGCAGTACTTC
V gene: TRBV12-3/TRBV12-4; D gene: TRBD1; clone size: -; J gene: TRBJ2-7; CDR3 protein: CATSDTGGYEQYF; CDR3 DNA: TGTGCCACCAGTGATACAGGGGGCTACGAGCAGTACTTC
V gene: TRBV30; D gene: TRBD2; clone size: few; J gene: TRBJ2-7; CDR3 protein: CAWGLAGGSEQYF; CDR3 DNA: TGTGCCTGGGGGCTAGCGGGAGGATCCGAGCAGTACTTC
V gene: TRBV20-1; D gene: -; clone size: few; J gene: TRBJ2-7; CDR3 protein: CSASRADLYEQYF; CDR3 DNA: TGCAGTGCTAGTAGGGCAGACCTATACGAGCAGTACTTC
V gene: TRBV18; D gene: -; clone size: -; J gene: TRBJ2-7; CDR3 protein: CASSQQTGTSEQYF; CDR3 DNA: TGTGCCAGCTCACAGCAAACAGGGACGAGCGAGCAGTACTTC
V gene: TRBV30; D gene: -; clone size: -; J gene: TRBJ2-7; CDR3 protein: CAWSNRVEQYF; CDR3 DNA: TGTGCCTGGAGCAACAGGGTCGAGCAGTACTTC
V gene: TRBV20-1; D gene: TRBD1; clone size: -; J gene: TRBJ2-7; CDR3 protein: CSARSRQGSYEQYF; CDR3 DNA: TGCAGTGCTAGGTCTAGACAGGGCTCCTACGAGCAGTACTTC
V gene: TRBV7-9; D gene: -; clone size: few; J gene: TRBJ2-2; CDR3 protein: CASSSPLGTPFELFF; CDR3 DNA: TGTGCCAGCAGCTCCCCGTTGGGGACACCTTTCGAGCTGTTTTTT
V gene: TRBV5-1; D gene: -; clone size: few; J gene: TRBJ1-1; CDR3 protein: CASSYRRLNTEAFF; CDR3 DNA: TGCGCCAGCAGCTACAGGCGTCTGAACACTGAAGCTTTCTTT
V gene: TRBV9; D gene: TRBD2; clone size: few; J gene: TRBJ2-1; CDR3 protein: CASSHRQVPHSSGSEYEQFF; CDR3 DNA: TGTGCCAGCAGCCACCGTCAGGTCCCACATTCTAGCGGGAGTGAGTATGAGCAGTTCTTC
V gene: TRBV20-1; D gene: TRBD1; clone size: -; J gene: TRBJ2-1; CDR3 protein: CSAATETGVGFHTLDEQFF; CDR3 DNA: TGCAGTGCCGCAACCGAGACAGGGGTAGGATTTCACACACTCGATGAGCAGTTCTTC
V gene: TRBV25-1; D gene: -; clone size: -; J gene: TRBJ1-1; CDR3 protein: CASSMSVGGNTEAFF; CDR3 DNA: TGTGCCAGTAGTATGTCGGTCGGGGGGAACACTGAAGCTTTCTTT
V gene: TRBV12-3/TRBV12-4; D gene: -; clone size: few; J gene: TRBJ2-2; CDR3 protein: CASSLMGLALTGELFF; CDR3 DNA: TGTGCCAGCAGTTTAATGGGGTTAGCCCTCACCGGGGAGCTGTTTTTT
V gene: TRBV19; D gene: TRBD1; clone size: -; J gene: TRBJ2-7; CDR3 protein: CASSSRTGPYEQYF; CDR3 DNA: TGTGCCAGTAGTTCCCGGACAGGCCCCTACGAGCAGTACTTC
V gene: TRBV9; D gene: TRBD2; clone size: few; J gene: TRBJ2-5; CDR3 protein: CASSAGTSGSGEETQYF; CDR3 DNA: TGTGCCAGCAGCGCCGGGACTAGCGGGAGTGGTGAAGAGACCCAGTACTTC
V gene: TRBV5-1; D gene: -; clone size: few; J gene: TRBJ2-7; CDR3 protein: CASSLLGTNEGEQYF; CDR3 DNA: TGCGCCAGCAGCTTGTTGGGGACAAATGAAGGCGAGCAGTACTTC
V gene: TRBV7-2; D gene: -; clone size: -; J gene: TRBJ2-7; CDR3 protein: CASSLAGGATYEQYF; CDR3 DNA: TGTGCCAGCAGCTTAGCTGGCGGGGCGACCTACGAGCAGTACTTC
V gene: TRBV10-2; D gene: -; clone size: few; J gene: TRBJ2-3; CDR3 protein: CASSEVSNTQYF; CDR3 DNA: TGCGCCAGCAGTGAAGTATCCAATACGCAGTATTTT
V gene: TRBV7-2; D gene: TRBD1; clone size: -; J gene: TRBJ2-1; CDR3 protein: CASSQRTGDVGEQFF; CDR3 DNA: TGTGCCAGCAGCCAGCGGACAGGGGATGTTGGGGAGCAGTTCTTC
V gene: TRBV7-9; D gene: -; clone size: -; J gene: TRBJ1-2; CDR3 protein: CASSSGSGKGYTF; CDR3 DNA: TGTGCCAGCAGCTCGGGGTCGGGGAAGGGCTACACCTTC
V gene: TRBV2; D gene: TRBD1; clone size: -; J gene: TRBJ2-2; CDR3 protein: CASSGAGQGAYANTGKLFF; CDR3 DNA: TGTGCCAGCAGTGGGGCGGGACAGGGGGCCTACGCGAACACCGGGAAGCTGTTTTTT
V gene: TRBV6-5; D gene: -; clone size: -; J gene: TRBJ2-7; CDR3 protein: CASSRAAYGQYF; CDR3 DNA: TGTGCCAGCAGCCGCGCGGCCTACGGGCAGTACTTC
V gene: TRBV4-1; D gene: TRBD2; clone size: -; J gene: TRBJ2-5; CDR3 protein: CASSHKASGDLQETQYF; CDR3 DNA: TGCGCCAGCAGCCATAAAGCTAGCGGGGACCTCCAAGAGACCCAGTACTTC
V gene: TRBV27; D gene: -; clone size: few; J gene: TRBJ2-7; CDR3 protein: CASRDRNEQYF; CDR3 DNA: TGTGCCAGCAGAGACAGGAACGAGCAGTACTTC
V gene: TRBV14; D gene: -; clone size: -; J gene: TRBJ2-1; CDR3 protein: CASSRVGESSKQFF; CDR3 DNA: TGTGCCAGCAGCCGCGTCGGGGAATCCTCCAAGCAGTTCTTC
V gene: TRBV19; D gene: TRBD2; clone size: -; J gene: TRBJ2-2; CDR3 protein: CASSIEGGRGPGELFF; CDR3 DNA: TGTGCCAGTAGTATAGAGGGCGGGAGAGGGCCCGGGGAGCTGTTTTTT
V gene: TRBV19; D gene: -; clone size: few; J gene: TRBJ2-3; CDR3 protein: CASSIDPGITDTQYF; CDR3 DNA: TGTGCCAGTAGTATAGATCCGGGAATCACAGATACGCAGTATTTT
V gene: TRBV7-3; D gene: -; clone size: -; J gene: TRBJ2-1; CDR3 protein: CASSLRGEQFF; CDR3 DNA: TGTGCCAGCAGCTTACGAGGTGAGCAGTTCTTC
V gene: TRBV7-9; D gene: -; clone size: -; J gene: TRBJ2-2; CDR3 protein: CASSLSFPSNTGELFF; CDR3 DNA: TGTGCCAGCAGCTTATCGTTTCCCTCGAACACCGGGGAGCTGTTTTTT
V gene: TRBV19; D gene: TRBD1; clone size: few; J gene: TRBJ1-5; CDR3 protein: CASIGRGGETRQPQHF; CDR3 DNA: TGTGCCAGTATAGGGAGAGGGGGCGAAACGCGACAGCCCCAGCATTTT
V gene: TRBV30; D gene: -; clone size: -; J gene: TRBJ1-4; CDR3 protein: CAWSRERDNFNEKLFF; CDR3 DNA: TGTGCCTGGAGTAGAGAACGGGACAACTTTAATGAAAAACTGTTTTTT